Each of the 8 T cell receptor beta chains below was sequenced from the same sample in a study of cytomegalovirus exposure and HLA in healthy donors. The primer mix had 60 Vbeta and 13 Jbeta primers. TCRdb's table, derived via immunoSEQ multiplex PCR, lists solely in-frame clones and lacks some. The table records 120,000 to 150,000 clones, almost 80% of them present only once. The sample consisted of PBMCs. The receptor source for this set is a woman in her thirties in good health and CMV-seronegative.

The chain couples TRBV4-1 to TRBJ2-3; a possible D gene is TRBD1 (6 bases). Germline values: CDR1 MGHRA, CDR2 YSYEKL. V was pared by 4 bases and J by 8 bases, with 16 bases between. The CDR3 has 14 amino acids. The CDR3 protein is CASSRLSDSATQYF. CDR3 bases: TGCGCCAGCAGCCGCCTCTCGGACAGTGCTACGCAGTATTTT.

As DNA, the CDR3 is TGTGCCAGCATGACTCACGGGGGGGCCTGGAATGAGCAGTTCTTC. Protein sequence: CASMTHGGAWNEQFF. V and J are TRBV13 and TRBJ2-1; 8 nucleotides align to TRBD2. Germline-derived CDR1 and CDR2 are PRHDT and FYEKMQ (reference sequence). The V gene end was trimmed by 7 bases and the J gene end by 7 bases; junction bases not matched to a gene: 12. There are 15 residues in the CDR3.

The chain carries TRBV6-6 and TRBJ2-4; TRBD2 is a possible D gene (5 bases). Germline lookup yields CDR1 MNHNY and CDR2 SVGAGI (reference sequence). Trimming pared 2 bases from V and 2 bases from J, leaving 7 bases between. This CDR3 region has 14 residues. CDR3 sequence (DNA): TGTGCCAGCAGTTACGAGGGAACCAAAAACATTCAGTACTTC. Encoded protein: CASSYEGTKNIQYF.

The CDR3 sequence is CASSYSWGAEAFF. CDR3 nucleotide sequence: TGTGCCAGCAGTTACTCGTGGGGAGCTGAAGCTTTCTTT. The chain carries TRBV6-5 and TRBJ1-1; D is uncertain. CDR3 length: 13 amino acids. Germline CDR1 is MNHEY and CDR2 is SVGAGI. Trimming cost V 0 bases and J 6 bases, with 8 bases left between them.

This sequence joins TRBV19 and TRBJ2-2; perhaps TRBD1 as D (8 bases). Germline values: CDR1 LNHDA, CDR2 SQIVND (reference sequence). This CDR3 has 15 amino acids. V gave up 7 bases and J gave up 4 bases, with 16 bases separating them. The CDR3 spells CASITNRGGTGELFF. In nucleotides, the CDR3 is TGTGCCAGTATCACCAACAGGGGGGGCACCGGGGAGCTGTTTTTT.

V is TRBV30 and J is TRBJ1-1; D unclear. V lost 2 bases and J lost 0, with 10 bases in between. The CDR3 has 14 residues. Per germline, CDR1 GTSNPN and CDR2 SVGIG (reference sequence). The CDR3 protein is CAWSLEVLNTEAFF. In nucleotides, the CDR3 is TGTGCCTGGAGTTTAGAAGTTCTGAACACTGAAGCTTTCTTT.

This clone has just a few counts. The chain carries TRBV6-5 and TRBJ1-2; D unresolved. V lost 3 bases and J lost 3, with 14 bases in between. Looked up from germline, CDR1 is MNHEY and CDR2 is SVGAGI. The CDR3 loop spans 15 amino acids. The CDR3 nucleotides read TGTGCCAGCAGTTATCTTGACAAGGTGCACTATGGCTACACCTTC. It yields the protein CASSYLDKVHYGYTF.

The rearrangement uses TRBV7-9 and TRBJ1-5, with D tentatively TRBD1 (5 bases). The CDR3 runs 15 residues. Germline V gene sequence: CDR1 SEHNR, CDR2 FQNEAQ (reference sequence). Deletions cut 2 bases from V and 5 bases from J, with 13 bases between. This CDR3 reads CASSLPGGRDQPQHF. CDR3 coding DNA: TGTGCCAGCAGCTTACCCGGGGGGAGGGATCAGCCCCAGCATTTT.